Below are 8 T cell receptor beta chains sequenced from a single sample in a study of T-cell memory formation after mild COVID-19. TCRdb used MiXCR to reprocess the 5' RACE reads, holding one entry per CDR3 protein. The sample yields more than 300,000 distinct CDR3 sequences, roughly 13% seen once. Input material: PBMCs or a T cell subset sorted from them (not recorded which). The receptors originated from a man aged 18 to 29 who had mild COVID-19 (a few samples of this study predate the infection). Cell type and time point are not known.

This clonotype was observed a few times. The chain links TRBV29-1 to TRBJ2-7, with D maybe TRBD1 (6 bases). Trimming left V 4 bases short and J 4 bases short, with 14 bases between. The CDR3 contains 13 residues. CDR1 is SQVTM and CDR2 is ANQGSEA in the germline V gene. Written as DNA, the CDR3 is TGCAGCGTTGCTCCGGACAGACTTTACGAGCAGTACTTC. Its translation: CSVAPDRLYEQYF.

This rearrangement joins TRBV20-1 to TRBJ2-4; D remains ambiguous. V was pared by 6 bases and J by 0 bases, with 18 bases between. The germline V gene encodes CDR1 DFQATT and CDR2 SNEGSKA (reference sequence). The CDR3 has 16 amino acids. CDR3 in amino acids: CSADGRGMLAKNIQYF. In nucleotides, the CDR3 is TGCAGTGCCGATGGCCGTGGGATGCTAGCCAAAAACATTCAGTACTTC.

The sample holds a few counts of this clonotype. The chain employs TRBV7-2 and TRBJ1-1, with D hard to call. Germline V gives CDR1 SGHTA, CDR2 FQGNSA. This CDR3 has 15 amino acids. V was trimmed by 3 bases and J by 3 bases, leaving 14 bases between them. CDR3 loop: CASSLRSGSHTEAFF. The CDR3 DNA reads TGTGCCAGCAGCTTGAGGTCAGGAAGCCACACTGAAGCTTTCTTT. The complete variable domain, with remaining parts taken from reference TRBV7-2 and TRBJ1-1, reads GAGVSQSPSNKVTEKGKDVELRCDPISGHTALYWYRQSLGQGLEFLIYFQGNSAPDKSGLPSDRFSAERTGGSVSTLTIQRTQQEDSAVYLCASSLRSGSHTEAFFGQGTRLTVV.

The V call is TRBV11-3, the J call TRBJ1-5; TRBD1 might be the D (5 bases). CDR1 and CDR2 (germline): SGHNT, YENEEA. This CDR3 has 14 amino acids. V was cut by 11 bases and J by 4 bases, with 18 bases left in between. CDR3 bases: TGTGCCGGCACCCAAGTGGGGGTTAATCAGCCCCAGCATTTT. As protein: CAGTQVGVNQPQHF.

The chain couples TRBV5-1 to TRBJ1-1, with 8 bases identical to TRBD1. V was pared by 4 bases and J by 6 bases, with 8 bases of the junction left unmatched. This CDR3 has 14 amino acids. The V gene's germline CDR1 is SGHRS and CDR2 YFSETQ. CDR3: CASSPQGASPEAFF. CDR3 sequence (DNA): TGCGCCAGCAGCCCGCAGGGGGCCTCCCCTGAAGCTTTCTTT.

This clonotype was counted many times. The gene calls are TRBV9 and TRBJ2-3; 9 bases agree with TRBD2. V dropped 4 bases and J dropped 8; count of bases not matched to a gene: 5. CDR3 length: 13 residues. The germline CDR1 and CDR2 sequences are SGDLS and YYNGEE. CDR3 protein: CASSTSGGPTQYF. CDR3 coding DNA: TGTGCCAGCAGCACCAGCGGGGGGCCTACGCAGTATTTT.

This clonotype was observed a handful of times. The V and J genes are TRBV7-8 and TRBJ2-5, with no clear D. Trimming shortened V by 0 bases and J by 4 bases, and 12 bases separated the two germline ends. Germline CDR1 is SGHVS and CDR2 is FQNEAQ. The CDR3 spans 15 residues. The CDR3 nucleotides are TGTGCCAGCAGCTTAGCGACGCCTGATCGAGAGACCCAGTACTTC. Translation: CASSLATPDRETQYF.

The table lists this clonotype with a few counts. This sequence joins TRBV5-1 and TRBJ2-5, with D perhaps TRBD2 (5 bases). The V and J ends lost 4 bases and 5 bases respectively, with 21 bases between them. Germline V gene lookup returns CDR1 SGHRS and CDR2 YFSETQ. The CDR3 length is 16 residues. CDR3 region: CASSHTGRGGLETQYF. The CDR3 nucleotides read TGCGCCAGCAGCCACACGGGCCGCGGCGGGTTGGAGACCCAGTACTTC.